These 31 T cell receptor beta chains originate from one sample sequenced in a study of radiation and T cells in renal cell carcinoma. Time point described: blood 4 weeks post-SBRT, at nephrectomy. Stated treatment: 15 Gy SBRT to primary tumor, nephrectomy 4 weeks later. Method: immunoSEQ multiplex PCR; TCRdb's copy keeps in-frame clones and lacks some. The table lists 90,000 to 100,000 clones, about 79% of them singletons. The sample consisted of blood, taken from a patient whose treatment included radiotherapy and nephrectomy. These receptors were collected from a man aged 55 to 69 with renal cell carcinoma.

The rearrangement links TRBV15 to TRBJ2-1; perhaps TRBD1 as D (5 bases). The germline V gene has CDR1 LNHNV and CDR2 YYDKDF (reference sequence). The CDR3 totals 14 residues. V was pared by 1 base and J by 9 bases, with 13 bases between. The CDR3 coding sequence is TGTGCCACCAGCAGAGGCCCACAGGCTAGTGAGCAGTTCTTC. Translating it yields CATSRGPQASEQFF.

The genes are TRBV10-2 and TRBJ2-1, with 9 bases identical to TRBD2. Germline values: CDR1 WSHSY, CDR2 SAAADI. V gave up 2 bases and J gave up 1 base; unmatched junction bases: 3. CDR3 length: 16 residues. The CDR3 DNA sequence: TGCGCCAGCAGTGAGGGGCTAGCGGGATCCTACAATGAGCAGTTCTTC. Translating it yields CASSEGLAGSYNEQFF.

J is TRBJ2-3 and V is TRBV30; D possibly corresponds to TRBD2 (7 bases). The CDR3 sequence is 13 residues long. V lost 8 bases and J 3 bases, leaving 15 bases between the germline ends. The V gene's germline CDR1 is GTSNPN and CDR2 SVGIG (reference sequence). CDR3 protein: CAQRGGWTDTQYF. As DNA, the CDR3 is TGTGCCCAGAGGGGGGGCTGGACAGATACGCAGTATTTT.

The chain is built from TRBV27 and TRBJ1-2, with TRBD1 identical over 7 bases. The junction had 6 bases not matched to a gene; V was cut back by 3 bases and J by 8 bases. There are 13 residues in the CDR3. Germline assignment: CDR1 MNHEY and CDR2 SMNVEV (reference sequence). CDR3 nucleotides: TGTGCCAGCAGTTTCGGGACAGAGGGCGGCTACACCTTC. This gives the protein CASSFGTEGGYTF.

In its sample, this clone was seen once. DNA for the CDR3: TGTGCCAGCTCACCCCGGACTAGCGGGAGGGCCGATTACAATGAGCAGTTCTTC. Protein: CASSPRTSGRADYNEQFF. The J gene is TRBJ2-1, the V gene TRBV18, with 15 bases lining up with TRBD2. Germline V CDR1 and CDR2: KGHSH, LQKENI. The CDR3 has 18 residues. Trimming took 3 bases from V and 4 from J; bases not matched to a gene: 7.

The chain links TRBV28 to TRBJ2-5; D gene unclear. Trimming removed 6 bases at V and 7 bases at J, with 15 bases between. Looked up from germline, CDR1 is MDHEN and CDR2 is SYDVKM. There are 13 residues in the CDR3. CDR3 sequence reads: CASRDRRFGTQYF. The CDR3 bases are TGTGCCAGCAGGGACCGCCGATTTGGGACCCAGTACTTC.

V is TRBV6-5 and J is TRBJ1-1, with a tentative D call TRBD1 (5 bases). Germline V lookup: CDR1 MNHEY, CDR2 SVGAGI. CDR3 length equals 14 residues. The V and J ends lost 8 bases and 2 bases respectively, with 15 bases between them. The CDR3 DNA sequence: TGTGCCAGCGGGAGGGGCAGTCTTAACACTGAAGCTTTCTTT. Protein product: CASGRGSLNTEAFF.

The chain employs TRBV5-1 and TRBJ2-5; D is possibly TRBD1 or TRBD2 (5 bases each). CDR1 is SGHRS, CDR2 YFSETQ, per germline. Deletions cut 7 bases from V and 5 bases from J, with 15 bases between. The CDR3 consists of 13 residues. CDR3 protein: CASGLRWGETQYF. CDR3 nucleotides: TGCGCCAGCGGGTTACGGTGGGGGGAGACCCAGTACTTC.

The chain has TRBV7-1 and TRBJ2-7; TRBD1 is a possible D gene (5 bases). Being an ORF, TRBV7-1 has a function that is uncertain. CDR3 size: 16 residues. V was cut by 4 bases and J by 4 bases, with 20 bases left in between. In DNA form, the CDR3 reads TGTGCCAGCAGCTTGGGGCCCATTTTGCAACCATACGAGCAGTACTTC. The encoded protein is CASSLGPILQPYEQYF.

The V call is TRBV27, the J call TRBJ2-5; TRBD1 agrees at 7 bases. V shed 6 bases, J shed 5 bases, and the junction held 6 bases outside the gene matches. Germline V gene lookup returns CDR1 MNHEY and CDR2 SMNVEV (reference sequence). This CDR3 has 13 amino acids. Written as DNA, the CDR3 is TGTGCCAGCAGACTGACAGGGTCGGAGACCCAGTACTTC. As protein: CASRLTGSETQYF.

J is TRBJ1-5 and V is TRBV30; D possibly corresponds to TRBD1 (6 bases). V lost 4 bases and J 3 bases, leaving 19 bases between the germline ends. The CDR3 runs to 16 residues. The germline gives CDR1 GTSNPN, CDR2 SVGIG (reference sequence). The CDR3 nucleotides are TGTGCCTGGACCGACAGATACAGGGACCCCAATCAGCCCCAGCATTTT. Protein product: CAWTDRYRDPNQPQHF.

The genes are TRBV27 and TRBJ2-7; the D gene is possibly TRBD1 (6 bases). Trimming took 5 bases from V and 5 from J, leaving 19 bases between them. The CDR3 covers 15 residues. Germline V gene data show CDR1 as MNHEY and CDR2 as SMNVEV (reference sequence). CDR3 DNA sequence: TGTGCCAGCAGTGCTAACCAACAGGGTGGAAACGAGCAGTACTTC. As protein: CASSANQQGGNEQYF.

The chain has TRBV27 and TRBJ2-7; no clear D gene. This CDR3 has 14 amino acids. The ends were cut back, 5 bases at V and 0 bases at J, with 11 bases in the middle. Germline V CDR1 and CDR2: MNHEY, SMNVEV (reference sequence). The CDR3 bases are TGTGCCAGCAGTCCGATCCCTGCCTCCTACGAGCAGTACTTC. Translated, it gives CASSPIPASYEQYF.

The chain employs TRBV7-9 and TRBJ2-4; a possible D gene is TRBD1 (5 bases). Germline V gives CDR1 SEHNR, CDR2 FQNEAQ (reference sequence). V was pared by 3 bases and J by 0 bases, with 12 bases between. The CDR3 is 16 residues long. The CDR3 loop reads CASSLGQGLAKNIQYF. The DNA for the CDR3 is TGTGCCAGCAGCTTGGGGCAGGGTCTAGCCAAAAACATTCAGTACTTC.

CDR3 coding DNA: TGCGCCAGCAGCCCCCGACGAGATAACCTAGGAACAGATACGCAGTATTTT. Protein product: CASSPRRDNLGTDTQYF. The rearrangement joins TRBV5-1 to TRBJ2-3, with no clear D. The CDR3 runs to 17 residues. V was trimmed by 4 bases and J by 3 bases, leaving 21 bases between them. Germline values: CDR1 SGHRS, CDR2 YFSETQ.

This chain links TRBV5-1 with TRBJ1-2; no clear D gene. Looked up from germline, CDR1 is SGHRS and CDR2 is YFSETQ. There are 12 residues in the CDR3. V shed 5 bases and J shed 1 base, with 6 bases lying between them. The CDR3 protein is CASRADNYGYTF. In DNA, the CDR3 is TGCGCCAGCAGGGCGGATAACTATGGCTACACCTTC.

The rearrangement links TRBV28 to TRBJ1-5; D not certain. The CDR3 has 16 residues. The V end was cut by 1 base, the J end by 2 bases, with 12 bases between. Germline values: CDR1 MDHEN, CDR2 SYDVKM. As DNA, the CDR3 is TGTGCCAGCAGTTTATCTCCAGGTTTAGGCAATCAGCCCCAGCATTTT. This gives the protein CASSLSPGLGNQPQHF.

The chain joins TRBV19 to TRBJ2-2; 8 bases align to TRBD1. V dropped 5 bases and J dropped 3; count of bases not matched to a gene: 5. This CDR3 is 15 amino acids long. Germline values: CDR1 LNHDA, CDR2 SQIVND (reference sequence). The CDR3 bases are TGTGCCAGTAGTGCGGGACAGGCAGACACCGGGGAGCTGTTTTTT. Translated: CASSAGQADTGELFF.

The table lists this clone with a count of one. The genes are TRBV7-9 and TRBJ2-3, with 8 bases aligning to TRBD2. This CDR3 has 15 residues. V gave up 5 bases and J gave up 5 bases; unmatched junction bases: 9. Germline CDR1 reads SEHNR; CDR2 reads FQNEAQ (reference sequence). The CDR3 DNA reads TGTGCCAGCAGCACAAGCGGGAGAAGAGGAGATACGCAGTATTTT. This translates into CASSTSGRRGDTQYF. Looking up the rest from reference TRBV7-9 and TRBJ2-3 gives the full variable domain: DTGVSQNPRHKITKRGQNVTFRCDPISEHNRLYWYRQTLGQGPEFLTYFQNEAQLEKSRLLSDRFSAERPKGSFSTLEIQRTEQGDSAMYLCASSTSGRRGDTQYFGPGTRLTVL.

J is TRBJ2-5 and V is TRBV5-1; D remains ambiguous. CDR1 is SGHRS and CDR2 is YFSETQ in the germline V gene. The CDR3 is 13 amino acids. Trimming cost V 0 bases and J 4 bases, with 7 bases left between them. In nucleotides, the CDR3 is TGCGCCAGCAGCTTGGCCCCCCGAGAGACCCAGTACTTC. Its protein product is CASSLAPRETQYF.

The chain uses TRBV7-9 and TRBJ1-5, with 9 bases fitting TRBD1. Per the germline V gene, CDR1 is SEHNR and CDR2 is FQNEAQ (reference sequence). The CDR3 runs 15 residues. V was clipped by 7 bases and J by 1 base; unmatched bases: 5. CDR3 loop: CASTSGTGSNQPQHF. CDR3 sequence (DNA): TGTGCCAGCACTTCCGGGACAGGGAGCAATCAGCCCCAGCATTTT.

This clone showed up just a few times. CDR3 amino acids: CASSPLGGEADNEQFF. DNA for the CDR3: TGTGCCAGCTCACCACTCGGCGGGGAGGCGGACAATGAGCAGTTCTTC. The V gene is TRBV18, the J gene TRBJ2-1; D might be TRBD2 (6 bases). Germline CDR1 reads KGHSH; CDR2 reads LQKENI. The CDR3 spans 16 residues. V was shortened by 1 base and J by 5 bases, with 15 bases between the two germline ends.

V is TRBV5-1 and J is TRBJ1-3; possible D gene TRBD1, 6 bases. The V gene's germline CDR1 is SGHRS and CDR2 YFSETQ. This CDR3 contains 15 residues. The V gene lost 0 bases and the J gene lost 0 bases, with 7 bases spanning the gap. CDR3 protein: CASSLGDNSGNTIYF. The CDR3 nucleotides read TGCGCCAGCAGCTTGGGGGACAACTCTGGAAACACCATATATTTT.

This clone was seen a handful of times. This chain links TRBV6-5 with TRBJ1-4; no firm D call. Germline CDR1 MNHEY, CDR2 SVGAGI. Between the trimmed V and J ends, which lost 6 bases and 7 bases, there was a span of 15 bases. The CDR3 has 14 amino acids. The CDR3 spells CASSPAGGFEKLFF. The CDR3 coding sequence is TGTGCCAGCAGCCCCGCGGGCGGTTTTGAAAAACTGTTTTTT.

The rearrangement uses TRBV2 and TRBJ2-3; TRBD2 aligns across 7 bases. The CDR3 loop spans 16 amino acids. Losses at the gene ends were 0 bases for V and 2 bases for J; bases not matched to a gene: 5. Per the germline V gene, CDR1 is SNHLY and CDR2 is FYNNEI. The CDR3 sequence is CASSEAGLADTDTQYF. In nucleotides, the CDR3 is TGTGCCAGCAGTGAAGCGGGGCTAGCGGACACAGATACGCAGTATTTT.

The genes are TRBV5-1 and TRBJ1-3; no definite D call. CDR1 and CDR2 (germline): SGHRS, YFSETQ. CDR3 length: 15 amino acids. V was pared by 4 bases and J by 0 bases, with 11 bases between. The CDR3 bases are TGCGCCAGCAGCCCCACAGCTAACTCTGGAAACACCATATATTTT. Amino acid sequence: CASSPTANSGNTIYF.

V and J are TRBV11-2 and TRBJ2-7; no definite D call. Per the germline V gene, CDR1 is SGHAT and CDR2 is FQNNGV. V was shortened by 0 bases and J by 11 bases, with 11 bases between the two germline ends. This CDR3 comprises 12 residues. CDR3 sequence reads: CASSLDGGDKYF. CDR3 nucleotide sequence: TGTGCCAGCAGCTTAGATGGCGGTGACAAGTACTTC. Full variable domain (outside the CDR3, taken from reference TRBV11-2 and TRBJ2-7): EAGVAQSPRYKIIEKRQSVAFWCNPISGHATLYWYQQILGQGPKLLIQFQNNGVVDDSQLPKDRFSAERLKGVDSTLKIQPAKLEDSAVYLCASSLDGGDKYFGPGTRLTVT.

The sample holds one count of this clone. The chain couples TRBV7-3 to TRBJ2-3; D may match TRBD1 or TRBD2 (5 bases each). V was cut by 0 bases and J by 1 base, with 8 bases left in between. The CDR3 runs to 15 residues. Germline values: CDR1 SGHTA, CDR2 FQGTGA. CDR3 amino acids: CASSLTGDRTDTQYF. CDR3 bases: TGTGCCAGCAGCTTAACAGGGGACCGCACAGATACGCAGTATTTT.

This clone showed up just once. The chain joins TRBV13 to TRBJ2-6; no definite D call. CDR1 and CDR2 (germline): PRHDT, FYEKMQ (reference sequence). The CDR3 totals 15 residues. V dropped 1 base and J dropped 2 bases, with 6 bases sitting between them. CDR3 protein: CASSLVRAGANVLTF. CDR3 in DNA: TGTGCCAGCAGCTTAGTAAGGGCTGGGGCCAACGTCCTGACTTTC. Complete variable domain (other parts from reference TRBV13 and TRBJ2-6): AAGVIQSPRHLIKEKRETATLKCYPIPRHDTVYWYQQGPGQDPQFLISFYEKMQSDKGSIPDRFSAQQFSDYHSELNMSSLELGDSALYFCASSLVRAGANVLTFGAGSRLTVL.

The chain combines TRBV6-1 with TRBJ2-3; perhaps TRBD2 as D (6 bases). CDR1 and CDR2 from the germline V gene are MNHNS and SASEGT. Trimming stripped 3 bases from V and 9 bases from J, with 10 bases between. The CDR3 is made up of 12 amino acids. The CDR3 loop reads CASSDSGGTQYF. The CDR3 DNA reads TGTGCCAGCAGTGACAGTGGGGGGACGCAGTATTTT.

The rearrangement uses TRBV4-1 and TRBJ2-3, with a tentative D call TRBD1 (6 bases). With 6 bases removed from V and 3 bases from J, the gap between germline ends came to 19 bases. In germline, CDR1 is MGHRA, CDR2 YSYEKL. CDR3 size: 16 residues. The CDR3 sequence is CASRPTPVQGTDTQYF. DNA of the CDR3: TGCGCCAGCAGACCCACTCCCGTTCAGGGGACAGATACGCAGTATTTT.